Sequencing of this T cell receptor beta chain was carried out in a study of blood T cells in healthy people across ages. CDR1 is MNHEY and CDR2 is SVGAGI in the germline V gene. This CDR3 has 13 amino acids. Trimming pared 8 bases from V and 13 bases from J, leaving 18 bases between. The second PCR ran roughly 6 to 11 cycles with a sample-barcoded 5' primer and J-beta primers. A tag from a template-switch adaptor with 12 random nucleotides marked each cDNA molecule. A single record per CDR3 protein comes from TCRdb applying MiXCR to the 5' RACE reads. The sample carries about 680,000 distinct CDR3 sequences, around 48% recorded once.

The rearrangement uses TRBV6-5 and TRBJ1-6, with unresolved D. The sequenced sample was blood. The source is a woman between 55 and 75 years old in good health. CDR3 coding DNA: TGTGCCAGCCGGGAAAGTATTGTTCTTCCCCTCCACTTT. Its translation: CASRESIVLPLHF.